Following are 32 T cell receptor beta chains from one sample sequenced in a study of blood T cell repertoires in COVID-19. Here immunoSEQ multiplex PCR was the method, and the copy in TCRdb shows in-frame clones only, minus some. Here the sample spans about 32,000 clones, over 90% being singletons. Sequenced input: peripheral blood. These receptors were collected from a male donor with active COVID-19.

The rearrangement uses TRBV30 and TRBJ1-1; D remains ambiguous. Germline V gene lookup returns CDR1 GTSNPN and CDR2 SVGIG (reference sequence). The CDR3 runs 13 residues. With 4 bases removed from V and 1 base from J, the gap between germline ends came to 10 bases. DNA of the CDR3: TGTGCCTGGATCTTCGCGGGGAACACTGAAGCTTTCTTT. It yields the protein CAWIFAGNTEAFF.

The chain is built from TRBV29-1 and TRBJ2-5; 10 nucleotides match TRBD1. V shed 4 bases and J 4 bases; nucleotides not matched to a gene: 3. The CDR3 contains 13 residues. Germline CDR1 SQVTM, CDR2 ANQGSEA. The CDR3 DNA reads TGCAGCGTTGGACAGGGGGCTGGAGAGACCCAGTACTTC. Its translation is CSVGQGAGETQYF.

This chain joins TRBV6-6 and TRBJ1-6; D is possibly TRBD1 (6 bases). Trimming removed 6 bases at V and 8 bases at J, with 17 bases between. The CDR3 totals 15 residues. Germline V lookup: CDR1 MNHNY, CDR2 SVGAGI (reference sequence). The CDR3 DNA follows: TGTGCCAGCAGAGCCTCGAAGGGGGTTCATTCACCCCTCCACTTT. This gives the protein CASRASKGVHSPLHF.

V usage is TRBV24-1 and J usage is TRBJ1-2; D ambiguous. V gave up 2 bases and J gave up 7 bases, with 13 bases separating them. Germline loops: CDR1 KGHDR, CDR2 SFDVKD. The CDR3 has 14 residues. CDR3: CATSDSGRTTGYTF. CDR3 nucleotide sequence: TGTGCCACCAGTGATTCCGGGAGAACCACTGGCTACACCTTC.

CDR3 nucleotides: TGTGCCTGGAGACCGGGTTCGACTGAAGCTTTCTTT. Protein sequence: CAWRPGSTEAFF. J is TRBJ1-1 and V is TRBV30; D is undetermined. CDR1 and CDR2 (germline): GTSNPN, SVGIG (reference sequence). V dropped 3 bases and J dropped 5 bases, with 10 bases sitting between them. The CDR3 totals 12 residues.

The chain joins TRBV6-5 to TRBJ2-1; 7 bases align to TRBD2. V lost 8 bases and J lost 7; bases outside the gene matches: 14. The CDR3 totals 15 residues. Germline V gene lookup returns CDR1 MNHEY and CDR2 SVGAGI. The DNA for the CDR3 is TGTGCCAGCGTCCGAAGTCTAGCGGAATGGAATGAGCAGTTCTTC. Translation gives CASVRSLAEWNEQFF.

This clone was picked up a small number of times. The J gene is TRBJ1-5, the V gene TRBV7-3, with a tentative D call TRBD1 (6 bases). V shed 1 base and J shed 8 bases, with 9 bases lying between them. This CDR3 has 13 amino acids. CDR1 and CDR2 from the germline V gene are SGHTA and FQGTGA. The CDR3 coding sequence is TGTGCCAGCAGCTTAAGCGAGGGGGAGCCCCAGCATTTT. Its protein product is CASSLSEGEPQHF.

This chain joins TRBV2 and TRBJ2-5, with no clear D. Trimming removed 2 bases from V and 9 bases from J, with 7 bases in between. In germline, CDR1 is SNHLY, CDR2 FYNNEI. There are 11 residues in the CDR3. DNA for the CDR3: TGTGCCAGCAGTGAAAACATCCCCCAGTACTTC. It is translated as CASSENIPQYF.

The chain recombines TRBV9 with TRBJ2-2; the D is unclear. Germline CDR1 and CDR2: SGDLS and YYNGEE. The V and J ends lost 4 bases and 8 bases respectively, with 15 bases between them. The CDR3 extends over 14 amino acids. The CDR3 loop reads CASSTSGVRGELFF. The CDR3 bases are TGTGCCAGCAGCACCTCGGGTGTAAGAGGGGAGCTGTTTTTT. Full variable domain (outside the CDR3, taken from reference TRBV9 and TRBJ2-2): DSGVTQTPKHLITATGQRVTLRCSPRSGDLSVYWYQQSLDQGLQFLIQYYNGEERAKGNILERFSAQQFPDLHSELNLSSLELGDSALYFCASSTSGVRGELFFGEGSRLTVL.

This chain connects TRBV9 to TRBJ2-7; 9 bases match TRBD1. The J segment lost 1 base and the V segment lost 4 bases, leaving 3 bases of the junction unmatched. This CDR3 spans 14 amino acids. Per germline, CDR1 SGDLS and CDR2 YYNGEE. In DNA form, the CDR3 reads TGTGCCAGCAGCAAGGGGACAGGGTCCTACGAGCAGTACTTC. This translates into CASSKGTGSYEQYF.

The rearrangement uses TRBV5-4 and TRBJ2-7, with 12 bases fitting TRBD2. After removal of 4 bases from V and 3 bases from J, the junction contained 17 bases not matched to a gene. This CDR3 comprises 19 residues. Germline V lookup: CDR1 SGHNT, CDR2 YYREEE (reference sequence). As DNA, the CDR3 is TGTGCCAGCAGCCAGTTACTAGCGGGGGGAATCCGTGGGGTCTACGAGCAGTACTTC. Its protein product is CASSQLLAGGIRGVYEQYF.

This clone has only one observation. The gene calls are TRBV6-6 and TRBJ1-3, with D perhaps TRBD1 (5 bases). The V and J ends lost 7 bases and 2 bases respectively, with 9 bases between them. The germline V gene has CDR1 MNHNY and CDR2 SVGAGI (reference sequence). The CDR3 is made up of 13 amino acids. CDR3 bases: TGTGCCAGCACCACAGGTCCTGGAAACACCATATATTTT. Its protein product is CASTTGPGNTIYF.

The rearrangement joins TRBV6-2 or TRBV6-3 to TRBJ2-4; D may be TRBD1 (6 bases). This CDR3 has 15 residues. Deletions cut 0 bases from V and 4 bases from J, with 10 bases between. Germline loops: CDR1 MNHEY, CDR2 SVGEGT. CDR3 in DNA: TGTGCCAGCAGTTACTCAGGGGGACGGAAAAACATTCAGTACTTC. Its protein product is CASSYSGGRKNIQYF.

The CDR3 nucleotides are TGTGCCAGCAGTTATCGTATCCAGGGGAACACTGAAGCTTTCTTT. It yields the protein CASSYRIQGNTEAFF. The V and J genes are TRBV6-6 and TRBJ1-1; perhaps TRBD1 as D (5 bases). The CDR3 sequence is 15 residues long. Trimming took off 3 bases at V and 1 base at J, with 12 bases between the two ends. Germline lookup yields CDR1 MNHNY and CDR2 SVGAGI (reference sequence).

This chain joins TRBV19 and TRBJ1-3; D perhaps matches TRBD1 (5 bases). The CDR3 runs to 19 residues. From germline, CDR1 is LNHDA and CDR2 SQIVND (reference sequence). V dropped 7 bases and J dropped 0 bases, with 25 bases sitting between them. DNA for the CDR3: TGTGCCAGTACCCCGACCGGGGGTCTCGCGGACCTCTCTGGAAACACCATATATTTT. Protein sequence: CASTPTGGLADLSGNTIYF. The full variable domain, rest sourced from reference TRBV19 and TRBJ1-3, is DGGITQSPKYLFRKEGQNVTLSCEQNLNHDAMYWYRQDPGQGLRLIYYSQIVNDFQKGDIAEGYSVSREKKESFPLTVTSAQKNPTAFYLCASTPTGGLADLSGNTIYFGEGSWLTVV.

The V gene is TRBV7-9, the J gene TRBJ2-1, with 12 bases identical to TRBD2. V dropped 5 bases and J dropped 7; count of bases not matched to a gene: 6. CDR3 size: 15 residues. Germline CDR1 SEHNR, CDR2 FQNEAQ (reference sequence). CDR3 sequence (DNA): TGTGCCAGCAGCCGTACTAGCGGGGGGAGAAATGAGCAGTTCTTC. As protein: CASSRTSGGRNEQFF.

The genes are TRBV4-1 and TRBJ1-6, with D possibly TRBD1 on 5 matching bases. CDR1 is MGHRA and CDR2 is YSYEKL in the germline V gene. The CDR3 is 16 amino acids. Trimming removed 5 bases at V and 9 bases at J, with 20 bases between. In DNA, the CDR3 is TGCGCCAGCAGCTCATCCCCGCAGGGCTTGGGTTCACCCCTCCACTTT. This encodes CASSSSPQGLGSPLHF.

The rearrangement uses TRBV9 and TRBJ1-2, with D uncertain. Trimming took off 7 bases at V and 3 bases at J, with 13 bases between the two ends. The length of the CDR3 is 13 residues. CDR1 and CDR2 (germline): SGDLS, YYNGEE. For the CDR3, the DNA is TGTGCCAGCTCAGAGGGCCGGGACTATGGCTACACCTTC. This codes for CASSEGRDYGYTF.

The V gene is TRBV11-2, the J gene TRBJ1-4; D uncertain. The CDR3 contains 12 residues. V lost 1 base, J lost 12 bases, and 9 bases lay in between. The germline CDR1 and CDR2 sequences are SGHAT and FQNNGV. The CDR3 bases are TGTGCCAGCAGCTTAGGAGGTCGGCAACTGTTTTTT. This translates into CASSLGGRQLFF.

The CDR3 loop is CASSLQPGGKDVGNTIYF. CDR3 bases: TGCGCCAGCAGCTTGCAGCCAGGGGGCAAAGACGTAGGAAACACCATATATTTT. This sequence joins TRBV5-1 and TRBJ1-3; 8 bases are a match to TRBD1. The junction had 13 bases not matched to a gene; V was cut back by 1 base and J by 4 bases. CDR1 is SGHRS and CDR2 is YFSETQ in the germline V gene. The CDR3 length is 18 residues.

V is TRBV6-2 or TRBV6-3 and J is TRBJ1-5, with D perhaps matching TRBD1 (5 bases). The V end lost 2 bases, the J end lost 3 bases, and 11 bases lay between the germline ends. The CDR3 totals 15 residues. Per germline, CDR1 MNHEY and CDR2 SVGEGT. CDR3 DNA: TGTGCCAGCAGTTACCCGGGACTGCCCAATCAGCCCCAGCATTTT. Encoded protein: CASSYPGLPNQPQHF.

The CDR3 here is CAQNEGRGTEAFF. The CDR3 DNA reads TGTGCCCAGAATGAAGGGAGAGGCACTGAAGCTTTCTTT. This rearrangement joins TRBV2 to TRBJ1-1; D is ambiguous. The germline gives CDR1 SNHLY, CDR2 FYNNEI. This CDR3 contains 13 residues. V lost 11 bases, J lost 4 bases, and 17 bases lay in between.

J is TRBJ2-1 and V is TRBV7-6, with 8 bases fitting TRBD2. This CDR3 comprises 15 residues. Trimming removed 5 bases from V and 7 bases from J; junction bases left unmatched: 10. Germline values: CDR1 SGHVS, CDR2 FNYEAQ. CDR3 in DNA: TGTGCCAGCAGCAACCGGGGGGGGGCGCGAAATGAGCAGTTCTTC. It codes for CASSNRGGARNEQFF.

The genes are TRBV7-9 and TRBJ2-5; D is unclear. CDR1 is SEHNR, CDR2 FQNEAQ, per germline (reference sequence). V was trimmed by 3 bases and J by 3 bases, leaving 11 bases between them. This CDR3 has 14 residues. CDR3 bases: TGTGCCAGCAGCTTTCTACTAACGGAAGAGACCCAGTACTTC. This sequence encodes CASSFLLTEETQYF.

This clone was seen once. The chain employs TRBV7-2 and TRBJ2-3; 14 bases agree with TRBD2. The germline V gene encodes CDR1 SGHTA and CDR2 FQGNSA. The CDR3 has 16 residues. J lost 6 bases, V lost 3 bases, and 5 bases had no gene match. CDR3 sequence (DNA): TGTGCCAGCAGCTTCCGGACTAGCGGGGGGAGGGATACGCAGTATTTT. Translated: CASSFRTSGGRDTQYF.

The genes are TRBV5-1 and TRBJ2-1; D possibly corresponds to TRBD1 (5 bases). Trimming cost V 1 base and J 8 bases, with 13 bases left between them. The CDR3 is made up of 14 amino acids. CDR1 and CDR2 (germline): SGHRS, YFSETQ. This CDR3 is CASSLFPGNDEQFF. Here the CDR3 DNA reads TGCGCCAGCAGCTTGTTTCCAGGGAACGATGAGCAGTTCTTC.

The chain recombines TRBV6-2 or TRBV6-3 with TRBJ2-7; D might be TRBD2 (7 bases). This CDR3 region has 15 residues. CDR1 MNHEY and CDR2 SVGEGT come from the germline V gene. V gave up 8 bases and J gave up 2 bases, with 19 bases separating them. The CDR3, as DNA: TGTGCCAGCCGCCTAATGCGGGGGCCCCCCTACGAGCAGTACTTC. This translates into CASRLMRGPPYEQYF.

The gene calls are TRBV6-1 and TRBJ1-5; D call uncertain. The CDR3 runs to 16 residues. Germline CDR1 and CDR2: MNHNS and SASEGT. The germline V and J ends were trimmed by 0 bases and 0 bases, with 9 bases remaining between them. In DNA, the CDR3 is TGTGCCAGCAGTGAAGCGCGCCACTATAGCAATCAGCCCCAGCATTTT. Protein sequence: CASSEARHYSNQPQHF.

The chain is built from TRBV5-4 and TRBJ1-1; D is unclear. Germline assignment: CDR1 SGHNT and CDR2 YYREEE (reference sequence). The CDR3 runs 15 residues. V was cut by 2 bases and J by 6 bases, with 17 bases left in between. CDR3 protein: CASSFEGFGVPEAFF. CDR3 in DNA: TGTGCCAGCAGCTTCGAAGGGTTCGGGGTCCCTGAAGCTTTCTTT.

This chain joins TRBV9 and TRBJ2-2, with D possibly matching TRBD1 (5 bases). V dropped 0 bases and J dropped 7 bases, with 7 bases sitting between them. This CDR3 has 13 amino acids. The germline CDR1 and CDR2 sequences are SGDLS and YYNGEE. The CDR3 DNA reads TGTGCCAGCAGCGTAGTCAGGGACGGGGAGCTGTTTTTT. This encodes CASSVVRDGELFF.

This clone was seen only once. The J gene is TRBJ2-2, the V gene TRBV24-1, with TRBD1 as a possible D gene (5 bases). CDR1 KGHDR and CDR2 SFDVKD come from the germline V gene. V was cut by 9 bases and J by 4 bases, with 11 bases left in between. CDR3 size: 13 residues. CDR3 region: CATASGFTGELFF. Written as DNA, the CDR3 is TGTGCCACCGCGTCAGGGTTCACCGGGGAGCTGTTTTTT.

This sequence joins TRBV7-2 and TRBJ1-2, with 7 bases identical to TRBD1. The CDR3 has 14 amino acids. The J segment lost 6 bases and the V segment lost 3 bases, leaving 7 bases of the junction unmatched. Germline CDR1 reads SGHTA; CDR2 reads FQGNSA. This chain's CDR3 is CASSFQQGRDGYTF. The CDR3, as DNA: TGTGCCAGCAGCTTCCAACAGGGGCGAGATGGCTACACCTTC.